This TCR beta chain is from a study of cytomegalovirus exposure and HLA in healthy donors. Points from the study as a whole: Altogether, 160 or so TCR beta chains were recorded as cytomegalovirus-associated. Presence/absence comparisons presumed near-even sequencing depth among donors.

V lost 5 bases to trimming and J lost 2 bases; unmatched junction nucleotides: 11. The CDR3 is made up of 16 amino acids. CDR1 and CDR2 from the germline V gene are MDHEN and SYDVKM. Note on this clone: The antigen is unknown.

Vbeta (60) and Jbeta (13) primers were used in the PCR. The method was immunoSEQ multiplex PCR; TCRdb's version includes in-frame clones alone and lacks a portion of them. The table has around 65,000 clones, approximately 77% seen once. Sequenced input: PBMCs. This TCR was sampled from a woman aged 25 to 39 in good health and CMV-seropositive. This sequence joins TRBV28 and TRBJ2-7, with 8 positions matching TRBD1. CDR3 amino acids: CASSPPGQGKAYEQYF. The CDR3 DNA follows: TGTGCCAGCAGTCCACCCGGACAGGGCAAGGCCTACGAGCAGTACTTC.